Below, 5 T cell receptor beta chains from the same sample are listed, as sequenced in a study of metastatic and nonmetastatic thyroid tumors. All patients were treatment-naive before thyroid surgery. TCRdb redid the clone calls on the PCR reads using MiXCR. The sample lists 30,000 or so clones, around a quarter occurring once. Sequencing was done on a sample of blood. Receptors were obtained from a female donor with papillary thyroid cancer or a benign thyroid nodule (not recorded which). Some clones in this sample may be carry-over from other donors' samples.

This clone occurred many times. The rearrangement joins TRBV5-6 to TRBJ2-7; D not certain. This CDR3 is 13 amino acids long. V lost 6 bases and J 0 bases, leaving 10 bases between the germline ends. Per germline, CDR1 SGHDT and CDR2 YYEEEE. CDR3 DNA: TGTGCCAGCACCCCCGGCCCCTCCTACGAGCAGTACTTC. As protein: CASTPGPSYEQYF. Looking up the rest from reference TRBV5-6 and TRBJ2-7 gives the full variable domain: DAGVTQSPTHLIKTRGQQVTLRCSPKSGHDTVSWYQQALGQGPQFIFQYYEEEERQRGNFPDRFSGHQFPNYSSELNVNALLLGDSALYLCASTPGPSYEQYFGPGTRLTVT.

This clone is labeled medium-sized. Here the CDR3 DNA reads TGTGCCAGCAGCAAGGTGGGACGGGGAAATGAGCAGTTCTTC. It yields the protein CASSKVGRGNEQFF. The chain couples TRBV14 to TRBJ2-1; D is perhaps TRBD1 or TRBD2 (5 bases each). Trimming cost V 5 bases and J 7 bases, with 15 bases left between them. This CDR3 spans 14 amino acids. CDR1 and CDR2 from the germline V gene are SGHDN and FVKESK.

This clone was counted only a few times. A read error may produce the germline difference seen at one junction end. V is TRBV7-6 and J is TRBJ1-5, with a tentative D call TRBD1 (5 bases). CDR3 length: 14 residues. The germline gives CDR1 SGHVS, CDR2 FNYEAQ. CDR3 nucleotide sequence: TGTGTCAGCAGTCCAGGGTGGAGCAATCAGCCCCAGCATTTT. Residues: CVSSPGWSNQPQHF.

By its share, this clone is medium-sized. J is TRBJ2-1 and V is TRBV12-3 or TRBV12-4; 7 bases line up with TRBD2. Trimming at V came to 3 bases and at J to 3 bases, leaving 5 bases not matched to a gene. CDR3 length: 15 residues. The DNA for the CDR3 is TGTGCCAGCAGTTTGGGCGGGAGTGGCTACAATGAGCAGTTCTTC. It is translated as CASSLGGSGYNEQFF.

This clone was found a few times. This chain links TRBV28 with TRBJ1-3; no definite D call. Germline loops: CDR1 MDHEN, CDR2 SYDVKM. V was shortened by 4 bases and J by 2 bases, with 6 bases between the two germline ends. The CDR3 loop spans 13 amino acids. CDR3 bases: TGTGCCAGCAGTTACAGCCCTGGAAACACCATATATTTT. This gives the protein CASSYSPGNTIYF.